This TCR beta chain was obtained from a study of T cell responses to AZD1222 COVID-19 vaccine. TCRdb keeps only in-frame clones here, not all; method: immunoSEQ multiplex PCR. The table lists 90,000 to 120,000 clones, over 85% of them singletons, with about 3% in the top ten. The CDR3 consists of 14 residues. The germline V gene encodes CDR1 SNHLY and CDR2 FYNNEI. V lost 0 bases and J 3 bases, leaving 6 bases between the germline ends. This clone has a single count. Its antigen is not known. Findings and caveats of the study: Donors were chiefly white British, with a greater number of females, and clonal diversity was perhaps underestimated. Repertoires in all cases were sampled only once the peak T cell response had passed. Spike-specific TCR breadth and depth both grew after two AZD1222 doses.

The sequencing used peripheral blood, collected on day 0 of MenACWY control vaccination. The clonotype comes from an adult in good health. The rearrangement uses TRBV2 and TRBJ1-5; unclear D gene. CDR3 sequence: CASSEAGFNQPQHF. CDR3 bases: TGTGCCAGCAGTGAAGCAGGATTCAATCAGCCCCAGCATTTT.